One sample yielded the 25 T cell receptor beta chains listed below, sequenced in a study of beta chain features in type 1 diabetes. The investigators reverse transcribed all of the isolated RNA, so they sequenced expressed TCRB transcripts. The table came from immunoSEQ multiplex PCR; TCRdb's copy has only in-frame clones and leaves some out. The table has under 450,000 clones, around 16% seen once. The sequenced material came from naive CD4+ T cells from blood. The receptors derive from a woman between 18 and 30 years old in good health.

The chain has TRBV19 and TRBJ2-7; 8 nucleotides line up with TRBD1. The CDR3 spans 13 residues. Germline CDR1 and CDR2: LNHDA and SQIVND (reference sequence). J gave up 3 bases and V 10 bases, and 8 bases lay outside the gene matches. The CDR3 DNA reads TGTGCCATAGGACCGGGACAGGTCTACGAGCAGTACTTC. Its translation: CAIGPGQVYEQYF.

This clone was detected a few times. The chain couples TRBV5-4 to TRBJ2-3; 13 nucleotides match TRBD2. This CDR3 is built from 15 residues. J gave up 6 bases and V 6 bases, and 7 bases lay outside the gene matches. Germline assignment: CDR1 SGHNT and CDR2 YYREEE (reference sequence). The CDR3 is CASTRWTSGSDTQYF. DNA for the CDR3: TGTGCCAGCACCAGGTGGACTAGCGGGAGTGATACGCAGTATTTT.

This clone has a handful of counts. The J gene is TRBJ2-7, the V gene TRBV5-1, with TRBD2 matching 13 bases. V gave up 0 bases and J gave up 3 bases; unmatched junction bases: 6. Germline V gene lookup returns CDR1 SGHRS and CDR2 YFSETQ. The CDR3 runs to 17 residues. CDR3 coding DNA: TGCGCCAGCAGCTTGGGGTGGACTAGCGGGAGTAACTACGAGCAGTACTTC. This translates into CASSLGWTSGSNYEQYF.

This clone turned up a few times. This chain connects TRBV11-1 to TRBJ2-7, with D unresolved. This CDR3 contains 14 residues. The V gene's germline CDR1 is SGHAT and CDR2 FQDESV (reference sequence). The V gene lost 2 bases and the J gene lost 1 base, with 9 bases spanning the gap. The CDR3 DNA reads as TGTGCCAGCAGCTTAAACATTTTGTCCTACGAGCAGTACTTC. It is translated as CASSLNILSYEQYF.

This clone appeared a few times. The chain recombines TRBV19 with TRBJ2-7, with TRBD1 matching 8 bases. The V and J ends lost 2 bases and 6 bases, in that order; junction bases with no gene match: 6. The CDR3 covers 14 residues. In germline, CDR1 is LNHDA, CDR2 SQIVND (reference sequence). The CDR3 nucleotides read TGTGCCAGTAGTATACAGGGGGCGCCGATCGAGCAGTACTTC. The encoded protein is CASSIQGAPIEQYF.

This clone was seen a few times. The chain joins TRBV10-3 to TRBJ2-5; the match to TRBD2 covers 8 bases. The CDR3 spans 17 residues. Germline-derived CDR1 and CDR2 are ENHRY and SYGVKD. The junction had 11 bases not matched to a gene; V was cut back by 0 bases and J by 5 bases. CDR3 coding DNA: TGTGCCATCAGTGAGTCGACTAGCGTGGGTCGGTTGGAGACCCAGTACTTC. Its translation: CAISESTSVGRLETQYF.

The chain joins TRBV19 to TRBJ1-5; no reliable D call. The V gene lost 5 bases and the J gene lost 0 bases, with 11 bases spanning the gap. The CDR3 consists of 15 residues. Germline lookup yields CDR1 LNHDA and CDR2 SQIVND (reference sequence). The CDR3: CASSPEYSSNQPQHF. CDR3 coding DNA: TGTGCCAGTAGTCCAGAATATTCTAGCAATCAGCCCCAGCATTTT.

This clone was counted between two and nine times. CDR3: CAWSVQGGHEQYF. In DNA form, the CDR3 reads TGTGCCTGGAGTGTACAGGGCGGGCACGAGCAGTACTTC. The V call is TRBV30, the J call TRBJ2-5; a possible D gene is TRBD1 (6 bases). The J call may be wrong; the DNA end is better matched by TRBJ2-7. From germline, CDR1 is GTSNPN and CDR2 SVGIG (reference sequence). The CDR3 runs to 13 residues.

The chain is built from TRBV30 and TRBJ2-2, with 10 bases fitting TRBD2. Losses at the gene ends were 4 bases for V and 3 bases for J; bases not matched to a gene: 11. Germline V gene lookup returns CDR1 GTSNPN and CDR2 SVGIG (reference sequence). The length of the CDR3 is 17 residues. The CDR3 spells CAWNALAGSIYTGELFF. CDR3 DNA sequence: TGTGCCTGGAATGCACTAGCGGGATCGATTTACACCGGGGAGCTGTTTTTT.

The J gene is TRBJ1-5, the V gene TRBV30; the D is unclear. The length of the CDR3 is 17 residues. The V end lost 1 base, the J end lost 0 bases, and 16 bases lay between the germline ends. Per germline, CDR1 GTSNPN and CDR2 SVGIG (reference sequence). CDR3 amino acids: CAWSDAGLLFSNQPQHF. The DNA for the CDR3 is TGTGCCTGGAGTGATGCAGGACTCCTATTTAGCAATCAGCCCCAGCATTTT.

The J gene is TRBJ2-5, the V gene TRBV5-1; D may be TRBD2 (6 bases). Germline-derived CDR1 and CDR2 are SGHRS and YFSETQ. The CDR3 extends over 15 amino acids. V was cut by 2 bases and J by 1 base, with 12 bases left in between. CDR3 region: CASSFEGTLQETQYF. The CDR3 DNA follows: TGCGCCAGCAGCTTTGAGGGGACTCTCCAAGAGACCCAGTACTTC.

This chain uses TRBV25-1 with TRBJ2-1, with 13 bases identical to TRBD2. J lost 7 bases, V lost 2 bases, and 5 bases had no gene match. Germline CDR1 MGHDK, CDR2 SYGVNS. The CDR3 runs 16 residues. Here the CDR3 reads CASSERGLAGVNEQFF. The CDR3 DNA follows: TGTGCCAGCAGTGAACGAGGACTAGCGGGAGTAAATGAGCAGTTCTTC.

This chain links TRBV18 with TRBJ2-2, with TRBD1 identical over 7 bases. The germline V gene has CDR1 KGHSH and CDR2 LQKENI. The CDR3 has 17 amino acids. Germline trimming cut 4 bases from V and 1 base from J; bases unmatched to any gene: 9. CDR3 DNA: TGTGCCAGCTCACTTGGGGCCGGGACAGAGAACACCGGGGAGCTGTTTTTT. Protein: CASSLGAGTENTGELFF. Looking up the rest from reference TRBV18 and TRBJ2-2 gives the full variable domain: NAGVMQNPRHLVRRRGQEARLRCSPMKGHSHVYWYRQLPEEGLKFMVYLQKENIIDESGMPKERFSAEFPKEGPSILRIQQVVRGDSAAYFCASSLGAGTENTGELFFGEGSRLTVL.

V is TRBV12-5 and J is TRBJ1-1; a possible D gene is TRBD1 (6 bases). Germline V gene lookup returns CDR1 LGHNT and CDR2 FRNRAP. CDR3 length: 15 residues. V dropped 6 bases and J dropped 7 bases, with 21 bases sitting between them. The CDR3 spells CASGPDGLQGNEAFF. CDR3 coding DNA: TGTGCTAGTGGACCTGACGGGTTGCAGGGGAATGAAGCTTTCTTT.

This clone came up a few times. This chain joins TRBV6-1 and TRBJ2-7, with TRBD1 identical over 8 bases. The J segment lost 1 base and the V segment lost 3 bases, leaving 2 bases of the junction unmatched. Germline V gene data show CDR1 as MNHNS and CDR2 as SASEGT. This CDR3 contains 14 residues. The CDR3: CASSETGASYEQYF. In DNA form, the CDR3 reads TGTGCCAGCAGTGAGACAGGGGCTTCCTACGAGCAGTACTTC.

The rearrangement uses TRBV30 and TRBJ2-1; 7 nucleotides match TRBD1. The CDR3 is made up of 14 amino acids. Germline V gene sequence: CDR1 GTSNPN, CDR2 SVGIG (reference sequence). Trimming at V came to 3 bases and at J to 0 bases, leaving 2 bases not matched to a gene. The CDR3, as DNA: TGTGCCTGGAGACAGGGGAGCTCCTACAATGAGCAGTTCTTC. Translated: CAWRQGSSYNEQFF.

The V call is TRBV30, the J call TRBJ2-3; a possible D gene is TRBD2 (5 bases). Germline values: CDR1 GTSNPN, CDR2 SVGIG (reference sequence). Trimming shortened V by 1 base and J by 0 bases, and 11 bases separated the two germline ends. The CDR3 has 15 residues. Here the CDR3 DNA reads TGTGCCTGGAGTGCCCTACCGGGGAGCACAGATACGCAGTATTTT. Translating gives CAWSALPGSTDTQYF.

This clone has only a few counts. The chain joins TRBV6-5 to TRBJ1-5, with D unresolved. V was clipped by 8 bases and J by 8 bases, with 16 bases between them. This CDR3 has 13 amino acids. The germline gives CDR1 MNHEY, CDR2 SVGAGI. The CDR3 DNA reads as TGTGCCAGCGGGTCAGCGGGTTTTGAGCCCCAGCATTTT. As protein: CASGSAGFEPQHF.

This clone turned up a few times. V is TRBV11-2 and J is TRBJ2-7; 7 nucleotides line up with TRBD1. The CDR3 covers 13 residues. Germline V lookup: CDR1 SGHAT, CDR2 FQNNGV. Trimming removed 4 bases from V and 3 bases from J; junction bases left unmatched: 3. Here the CDR3 reads CASSSDRVYEQYF. The CDR3 coding sequence is TGTGCCAGCAGCTCTGACAGGGTCTACGAGCAGTACTTC.

CDR3 region: CASSQFLGRAFYNEQFF. CDR3 nucleotide sequence: TGCGCCAGCAGTCAATTCCTGGGCAGGGCATTTTACAATGAGCAGTTCTTC. The V gene is TRBV23-1, the J gene TRBJ2-1, with D perhaps matching TRBD1 (5 bases). TRBV23-1 is recorded as an ORF, its role being uncertain. This CDR3 comprises 17 residues. The V gene lost 1 base and the J gene lost 4 bases, with 17 bases spanning the gap.

This clone was counted a few times. The V and J genes are TRBV27 and TRBJ2-1, with 10 bases lining up with TRBD1. Germline values: CDR1 MNHEY, CDR2 SMNVEV (reference sequence). The CDR3 spans 13 residues. With 6 bases clipped from V and 13 bases from J, the junction kept 9 bases outside the gene matches. The CDR3 sequence is CASRTWTGGGQFF. As DNA, the CDR3 is TGTGCCAGCAGGACCTGGACAGGGGGAGGCCAGTTCTTC.

This clone was seen only a few times. This chain connects TRBV30 to TRBJ2-5; D gene unclear. The CDR3 runs 14 residues. CDR1 and CDR2 from the germline V gene are GTSNPN and SVGIG (reference sequence). V lost 0 bases and J 0 bases, leaving 8 bases between the germline ends. The CDR3 sequence: CAWSVHQYQETQYF. CDR3 in DNA: TGTGCCTGGAGTGTACATCAGTACCAAGAGACCCAGTACTTC.

This clone was counted only a few times. The chain couples TRBV15 to TRBJ2-7, with D possibly matching TRBD1 (5 bases). The length of the CDR3 is 16 residues. V dropped 0 bases and J dropped 3 bases, with 15 bases sitting between them. The germline V gene encodes CDR1 LNHNV and CDR2 YYDKDF (reference sequence). CDR3 amino acids: CATSRDPGRSGYEQYF. CDR3 nucleotides: TGTGCCACCAGCAGAGATCCAGGGCGATCTGGCTACGAGCAGTACTTC.

There are a few counts of this clone. The CDR3 bases are TGTGCCTGGACAGAACAGGGGGCGGACTACAATGAGCAGTTCTTC. This encodes CAWTEQGADYNEQFF. V is TRBV30 and J is TRBJ2-1; 9 positions match TRBD1. Looked up from germline, CDR1 is GTSNPN and CDR2 is SVGIG (reference sequence). J gave up 3 bases and V 4 bases, and 7 bases lay outside the gene matches. The CDR3 spans 15 residues.

This clone was recorded a few times. The chain employs TRBV28 and TRBJ1-2; perhaps TRBD1 as D (5 bases). V lost 2 bases to trimming and J lost 4 bases, with 11 bases between them. CDR3 length: 14 amino acids. Per the germline V gene, CDR1 is MDHEN and CDR2 is SYDVKM. In DNA form, the CDR3 reads TGTGCCAGCAGTTTACCAGGACATTCCTATGGCTACACCTTC. Translating it yields CASSLPGHSYGYTF.